These 19 T cell receptor beta chains originate from one sample sequenced in a study of T-cell reconstitution after alpha-beta-depleted transplantation in children. Construction of the TCRbeta library involved unique molecular identifiers. In TCRdb, the PCR reads were re-called with MiXCR into one record per CDR3 protein. The sample has 200,000 to 250,000 distinct CDR3 sequences, roughly 8.3% seen once; the top ten hold less than 40%. The sequenced sample was PBMCs, mostly from graft donor cells, obtained 360 days after TCRalphabeta/CD19-depleted stem cell transplant. Every receptor here comes from a male patient aged 2 to 9 who had a stem cell transplant for acute myeloid leukemia, so the T cells may come from the graft donor.

The J gene is TRBJ2-1, the V gene TRBV5-6; 9 positions agree with TRBD1. This CDR3 has 15 amino acids. Per germline, CDR1 SGHDT and CDR2 YYEEEE. V trimming: 4 bases; J trimming: 5 bases; junction bases outside the gene matches: 7. CDR3 nucleotide sequence: TGTGCCAGCAGCCTGACAGGGGGTCCTGACAATGAGCAGTTCTTC. It is translated as CASSLTGGPDNEQFF.

This clonotype has a count of ten or more. The chain links TRBV20-1 to TRBJ2-2, with D possibly called TRBD1 or TRBD2 (5 bases each). The germline V gene has CDR1 DFQATT and CDR2 SNEGSKA (reference sequence). The CDR3 covers 14 residues. The V end was cut by 5 bases, the J end by 1 base, with 11 bases between. CDR3 amino acids: CSAGGHRNTGELFF. The CDR3 nucleotides read TGCAGTGCTGGGGGTCACAGGAACACCGGGGAGCTGTTTTTT.

This clonotype was observed many times. This chain connects TRBV28 to TRBJ2-1; tentatively, D is TRBD2 (6 bases). Germline V CDR1 and CDR2: MDHEN, SYDVKM. The CDR3 length is 14 residues. Trimming pared 3 bases from V and 5 bases from J, leaving 11 bases between. The DNA for the CDR3 is TGTGCCAGCAGTTTGACTAGAGGACACAATGAGCAGTTCTTC. This gives the protein CASSLTRGHNEQFF.

The chain carries TRBV12-3 or TRBV12-4 and TRBJ1-2, with D tentatively TRBD1 (5 bases). This CDR3 region has 13 residues. V gave up 7 bases and J gave up 4 bases, with 13 bases separating them. The chain's CDR3 is CASMGEKVYGYTF. The DNA for the CDR3 is TGTGCCAGCATGGGGGAGAAGGTCTATGGCTACACCTTC.

This clonotype occurred many times. V is TRBV20-1 and J is TRBJ2-7; TRBD2 matches 10 bases. V trimming: 6 bases; J trimming: 1 base; junction bases outside the gene matches: 9. The CDR3 is made up of 15 amino acids. Germline V gene data show CDR1 as DFQATT and CDR2 as SNEGSKA (reference sequence). Here the CDR3 reads CSATLTSGLSYEQYF. The CDR3 region has the DNA TGCAGTGCCACCCTGACTAGCGGGCTTTCCTACGAGCAGTACTTC.

This clonotype was counted many times. The chain has TRBV3-1 and TRBJ2-3, with 8 bases aligning to TRBD1. With 5 bases clipped from V and 5 bases from J, the junction kept 6 bases outside the gene matches. CDR1 is LGHDT, CDR2 YNNKEL, per germline (reference sequence). This CDR3 has 14 amino acids. DNA of the CDR3: TGTGCCAGCAGCGACAGGGGTATTATAGATACGCAGTATTTT. Its translation: CASSDRGIIDTQYF.

The sample holds many counts of this clonotype. The J gene is TRBJ2-3, the V gene TRBV29-1, with D perhaps given as TRBD1 or TRBD2 (5 bases each). Germline V gene lookup returns CDR1 SQVTM and CDR2 ANQGSEA. V gave up 6 bases and J gave up 2 bases, with 9 bases separating them. This CDR3 region has 12 residues. CDR3 coding DNA: TGCAGCGTGGGGGAGCCCACAGATACGCAGTATTTT. Residues: CSVGEPTDTQYF.

In its sample, this clonotype was seen many times. The chain is built from TRBV15 and TRBJ2-1; 7 positions match TRBD2. J lost 5 bases, V lost 1 base, and 11 bases had no gene match. Germline values: CDR1 LNHNV, CDR2 YYDKDF (reference sequence). This CDR3 is built from 17 residues. The CDR3 DNA sequence: TGTGCCACCAGCAGAGCCCCCGAGGGTGCGGGGGACAATGAGCAGTTCTTC. This codes for CATSRAPEGAGDNEQFF.

This clonotype was seen many times. The chain uses TRBV4-1 and TRBJ1-4, with TRBD1 matching 7 bases. This CDR3 region has 15 residues. With V trimmed by 0 bases and J by 8 bases, 6 bases remained unmatched. The germline CDR1 and CDR2 sequences are MGHRA and YSYEKL. The CDR3 region has the DNA TGCGCCAGCAGCCAAGAGGACAGGAGGCACGAAAAACTGTTTTTT. Its translation: CASSQEDRRHEKLFF.

This clonotype was recorded many times. The V gene is TRBV5-1, the J gene TRBJ2-1; D is undetermined. Looked up from germline, CDR1 is SGHRS and CDR2 is YFSETQ. This CDR3 is 15 amino acids long. V gave up 0 bases and J gave up 6 bases, with 13 bases separating them. The DNA for the CDR3 is TGCGCCAGCAGCTTGGTTGCTGGGCTCACCAATGAGCAGTTCTTC. The encoded protein is CASSLVAGLTNEQFF.

This clonotype was observed a few times. The chain combines TRBV25-1 with TRBJ2-3, with a tentative D call TRBD1 (5 bases). The V end was cut by 5 bases, the J end by 0 bases, with 15 bases between. CDR1 and CDR2 from the germline V gene are MGHDK and SYGVNS. The CDR3 spans 16 residues. CDR3 residues: CASSQGLPTSTDTQYF. DNA for the CDR3: TGTGCCAGCAGTCAGGGTCTCCCCACTAGCACAGATACGCAGTATTTT.

The chain employs TRBV7-3 and TRBJ1-2; TRBD1 might be the D (5 bases). Deletions cut 4 bases from V and 4 bases from J, with 10 bases between. Germline lookup yields CDR1 SGHTA and CDR2 FQGTGA. This CDR3 region has 13 residues. CDR3 residues: CASSSGLTYGYTF. DNA of the CDR3: TGTGCCAGCAGCTCAGGGTTAACCTATGGCTACACCTTC. Full variable domain (remainder filled in from reference TRBV7-3 and TRBJ1-2): GAGVSQTPSNKVTEKGKYVELRCDPISGHTALYWYRQSLGQGPEFLIYFQGTGAADDSGLPNDRFFAVRPEGSVSTLKIQRTERGDSAVYLCASSSGLTYGYTFGSGTRLTVV.

The chain links TRBV20-1 to TRBJ2-1, with 9 nucleotides matching TRBD2. V trimming: 3 bases; J trimming: 4 bases; junction bases outside the gene matches: 16. Per the germline V gene, CDR1 is DFQATT and CDR2 is SNEGSKA (reference sequence). CDR3 length equals 18 residues. CDR3 bases: TGCAGTGCTAGCGGTAAACTCCCCGAGCGGGGGGCTTACAATGAGCAGTTCTTC. Its translation is CSASGKLPERGAYNEQFF.

The genes are TRBV7-6 and TRBJ1-5; 9 bases fit TRBD1. CDR3 length: 15 amino acids. With 4 bases clipped from V and 3 bases from J, the junction kept 4 bases outside the gene matches. Germline V gives CDR1 SGHVS, CDR2 FNYEAQ. The CDR3 spells CASSSGTGLNQPQHF. For the CDR3, the DNA is TGTGCCAGCAGCTCGGGGACAGGGCTCAATCAGCCCCAGCATTTT.

The chain links TRBV5-1 to TRBJ1-2; D is unresolved. Germline V gene sequence: CDR1 SGHRS, CDR2 YFSETQ. The V end lost 0 bases, the J end lost 4 bases, and 13 bases lay between the germline ends. The CDR3 length is 15 residues. CDR3 nucleotides: TGCGCCAGCAGCTTGGTGACAAGCAGGTCCTATGGCTACACCTTC. Encoded protein: CASSLVTSRSYGYTF.

V gene TRBV7-3 combines with J gene TRBJ2-3; D remains ambiguous. The germline V gene has CDR1 SGHTA and CDR2 FQGTGA. The ends were cut back, 8 bases at V and 2 bases at J, with 14 bases in the middle. CDR3 length: 14 residues. CDR3 protein: CASGRTTNTDTQYF. The DNA of the CDR3 is TGTGCCAGCGGCCGGACCACGAACACAGATACGCAGTATTTT.

The chain couples TRBV12-3 or TRBV12-4 to TRBJ2-5; 8 bases align to TRBD1. J lost 4 bases, V lost 5 bases, and 6 bases had no gene match. CDR3 length: 14 residues. The CDR3 DNA follows: TGTGCCAGCAGTCCCCCCAGGGGGCGAGAGACCCAGTACTTC. Encoded protein: CASSPPRGRETQYF.

This clonotype was observed many times. The CDR3 DNA sequence: TGTGCCAGCAGCCGGACTAGCGGTTACAATGAGCAGTTCTTC. This translates into CASSRTSGYNEQFF. J is TRBJ2-1 and V is TRBV6-5; 10 bases map to TRBD2. Germline V gene lookup returns CDR1 MNHEY and CDR2 SVGAGI. V lost 6 bases and J lost 4; bases outside the gene matches: 3. The CDR3 length is 14 residues.

This clonotype was detected only a few times. This sequence joins TRBV5-5 and TRBJ1-3; 7 nucleotides align to TRBD1. This CDR3 region has 18 residues. The V gene's germline CDR1 is SGHKS and CDR2 YYEKEE (reference sequence). Trimming removed 2 bases from V and 0 bases from J; junction bases left unmatched: 11. The CDR3 protein is CASSFHYRGTVSGNTIYF. The DNA for the CDR3 is TGTGCCAGCAGCTTCCACTATAGGGGGACAGTCTCTGGAAACACCATATATTTT.